The T cell receptor beta chain under discussion was sequenced for a study of T cell responses to AZD1222 COVID-19 vaccine. Study-level background: Second doses were pooled across both intervals (about 4 or about 12 weeks). General study results and limits: Most donors were white British, females outnumbered males, and clonal diversity was possibly underestimated. Recipients of AZD1222 seropositive at baseline numbered only 6 or 7. Only after the peak T cell response were repertoires sampled.

Sequencing was performed with immunoSEQ multiplex PCR; in TCRdb, only in-frame clones are kept and a portion is missing. The sample comprises 84,000 or so clones, 70% to 90% of which are singletons, and roughly 1.6% rests with the top ten. Worth noting for this clone: Its specificity is unknown.

The sample here was peripheral blood, taken on day 0 of AZD1222 vaccination. The sequence derives from an adult in good health.

The CDR3 here is CATSRQGAYNEQYF. The CDR3 nucleotides read TGTGCCACCAGCAGGCAGGGGGCTTACAACGAGCAGTACTTC. This chain joins TRBV15 and TRBJ2-7; TRBD1 matches 8 bases. V lost 3 bases, J lost 5 bases, and 6 bases stayed unmatched. The CDR3 sequence is 14 residues long. Germline loops: CDR1 LNHNV, CDR2 YYDKDF (reference sequence).